This entry features one T cell receptor (beta chain) sequence. Its antigen is unidentified. TCRdb's table, derived via immunoSEQ multiplex PCR, lists solely in-frame clones and lacks some. Of more than 400,000 clones detected, 92% appear once; the ten largest clones hold about 1.6%. Treatment: around 19 received Ad26.COV2.S at low or high dose, single or two shots; roughly five received placebo; per-sample allocation not given. At day 63 after the first vaccine or placebo injection, samples were drawn. This record belongs to a study of Ad26.COV2.S vaccination and SARS-CoV-2 variants. Across the study: Once or twice, 56 days apart, Ad26.COV2.S was delivered intramuscularly.

Study findings and constraints: Post-vaccination breadth of spike-specific CD8+ and CD4+ T cell responses was reportedly substantial.

Germline assignment: CDR1 SGHRS and CDR2 YFSETQ. This CDR3 spans 14 amino acids. The J segment lost 1 base and the V segment lost 4 bases, leaving 3 bases of the junction unmatched. Sequencing was performed on peripheral blood, taken in a trial of Ad26.COV2.S vaccine versus placebo. This receptor was obtained from a person aged 18 to 65 who received the Ad26.COV2.S COVID-19 vaccine or a placebo. The V call is TRBV5-1, the J call TRBJ2-7; TRBD1 aligns across 9 bases. DNA of the CDR3: TGCGCCAGCAGCCTAGACAGGGGGTCCTACGAGCAGTACTTC. Translating gives CASSLDRGSYEQYF.